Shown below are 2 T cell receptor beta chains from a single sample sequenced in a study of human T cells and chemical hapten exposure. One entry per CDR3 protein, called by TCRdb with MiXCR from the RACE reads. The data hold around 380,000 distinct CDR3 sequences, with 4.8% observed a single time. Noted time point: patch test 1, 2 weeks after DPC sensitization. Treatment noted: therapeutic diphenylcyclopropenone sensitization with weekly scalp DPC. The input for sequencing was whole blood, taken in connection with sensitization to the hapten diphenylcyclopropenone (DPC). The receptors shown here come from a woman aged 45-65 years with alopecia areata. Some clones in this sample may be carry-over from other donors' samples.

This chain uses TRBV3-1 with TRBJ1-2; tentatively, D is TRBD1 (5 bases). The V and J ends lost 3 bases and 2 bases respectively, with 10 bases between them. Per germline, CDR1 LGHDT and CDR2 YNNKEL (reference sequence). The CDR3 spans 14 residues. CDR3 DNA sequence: TGTGCCAGCAGCCATCGGCAGGGCAACTATGGCTACACCTTC. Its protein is CASSHRQGNYGYTF.

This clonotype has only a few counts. CDR3 DNA: TGTGCCAGCAGCGCTTACAGGGGTTCCACTGAAGCTTTCTTT. It encodes CASSAYRGSTEAFF. This chain uses TRBV9 with TRBJ1-1; 7 bases are shared with TRBD1. This CDR3 comprises 14 residues. The junction had 6 bases not matched to a gene; V was cut back by 3 bases and J by 4 bases. From germline, CDR1 is SGDLS and CDR2 YYNGEE.